The T cell receptor (beta chain) under discussion was sequenced for a study of shared clonotypes between healthy human individuals. Clones were sequenced by immunoSEQ multiplex PCR, and TCRdb holds only the in-frame ones, with some missing. The sample lists around 600,000 clones, roughly 95% occurring once. Germline V gene lookup returns CDR1 SGHVS and CDR2 FQNEAQ. V was trimmed by 5 bases and J by 7 bases, leaving 15 bases between them. The CDR3 spans 14 residues. Naive CD8 cells were CD45RO-negative, positively selected for CCR7, excluding terminally differentiated effector memory CD45RA+ cells. This chain links TRBV7-8 with TRBJ1-5, with D possibly TRBD1 on 6 matching bases. This clonotype originated in a woman under 40 in good health. Source material: naive CD8+ T cells sorted from blood. CDR3 nucleotide sequence: TGTGCCAGCAGCCCAGGGGCAGGGACGCAGCCCCAGCATTTT. It codes for CASSPGAGTQPQHF.